This T cell receptor beta chain was found in a study of human T cells and chemical hapten exposure. Whole-study context: There were weekly diphenylcyclopropenone doses to the scalp for patients throughout the approximately 24-week study.

The time point: patch test 1, 2 weeks after DPC sensitization. Treatment specified: therapeutic diphenylcyclopropenone sensitization with weekly scalp DPC. The length of the CDR3 is 18 residues. J lost 4 bases, V lost 3 bases, and 13 bases had no gene match. Germline V CDR1 and CDR2: KGHSH, LQKENI. TCRdb recomputed calls from the RACE reads with MiXCR, one row per CDR3 protein. The table records over 75,000 distinct CDR3 sequences, about 6.8% of them present only once. This clonotype appeared many times. Sequencing used whole blood, obtained in connection with sensitization to the hapten diphenylcyclopropenone (DPC). The chain links TRBV18 to TRBJ1-2; 11 nucleotides agree with TRBD1. This TCR derives from a woman aged 30 to 39 with alopecia areata. Some clones in this sample may be carry-over from other donors' samples. The CDR3 here is CASSPWGTGGRYGYGYTF. CDR3 DNA: TGTGCCAGCTCACCGTGGGGGACAGGGGGACGCTACGGCTATGGCTACACCTTC.